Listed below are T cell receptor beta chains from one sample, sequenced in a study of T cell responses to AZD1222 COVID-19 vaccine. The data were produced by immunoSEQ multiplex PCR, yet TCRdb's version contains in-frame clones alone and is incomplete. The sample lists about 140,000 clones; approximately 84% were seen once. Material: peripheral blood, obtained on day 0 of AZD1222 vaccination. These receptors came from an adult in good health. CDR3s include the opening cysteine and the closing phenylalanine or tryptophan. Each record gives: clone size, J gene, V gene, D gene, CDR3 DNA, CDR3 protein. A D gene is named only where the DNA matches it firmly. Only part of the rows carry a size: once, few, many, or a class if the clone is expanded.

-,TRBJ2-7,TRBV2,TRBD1,TGTGCCAGCAGTGTGGGACAGGGGCTTTGGGAGCAGTACTTC,CASSVGQGLWEQYF
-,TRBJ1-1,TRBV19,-,TGTGCCAGTACCCCCGGACCGACGCCGAACACTGAAGCTTTCTTT,CASTPGPTPNTEAFF
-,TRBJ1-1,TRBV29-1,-,TGCAGCGTCACCGTCGTGAACACTGAAGCTTTCTTT,CSVTVVNTEAFF
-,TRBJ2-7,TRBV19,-,TGTGCCAGTAGTACTCGACAGACAGAAGGGGAGCAGTACTTC,CASSTRQTEGEQYF
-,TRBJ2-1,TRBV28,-,TGTGCCAGCAGTCCTCAGGGAATGAGGTACAATGAGCAGTTCTTC,CASSPQGMRYNEQFF
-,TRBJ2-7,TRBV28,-,TGTGCCAGCAGGACCTTATACGAGCAGTACTTC,CASRTLYEQYF
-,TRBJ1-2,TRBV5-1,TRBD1,TGCGCCAGCAGCTTGAAACAGGGGGCGAGGGGTTATGGCTACACCTTC,CASSLKQGARGYGYTF
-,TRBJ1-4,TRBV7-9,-,TGTGCCAGCAGCGTGGACAGTACTAATGAAAAACTGTTTTTT,CASSVDSTNEKLFF
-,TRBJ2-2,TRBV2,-,TGTGCCAGCAGTTTCGGCGTGCGTGGTACCGGGGAGCTGTTTTTT,CASSFGVRGTGELFF
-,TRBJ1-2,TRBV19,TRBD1,TGTGCCAGTAGTACGACAGGGTCGACCTATGGCTACACCTTC,CASSTTGSTYGYTF
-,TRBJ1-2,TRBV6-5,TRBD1,TGTGCCAGCAGTTACTACAGGGGGGCTAACTATGGCTACACCTTC,CASSYYRGANYGYTF
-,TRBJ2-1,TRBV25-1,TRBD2,TGTGCCAGCAGTGCCGTTCGGGGGGGCTACAATGAGCAGTTCTTC,CASSAVRGGYNEQFF
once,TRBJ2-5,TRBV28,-,TGTGCCAGCAGCTACAGGGGGGGGTACCAAGAGACCCAGTACTTC,CASSYRGGYQETQYF